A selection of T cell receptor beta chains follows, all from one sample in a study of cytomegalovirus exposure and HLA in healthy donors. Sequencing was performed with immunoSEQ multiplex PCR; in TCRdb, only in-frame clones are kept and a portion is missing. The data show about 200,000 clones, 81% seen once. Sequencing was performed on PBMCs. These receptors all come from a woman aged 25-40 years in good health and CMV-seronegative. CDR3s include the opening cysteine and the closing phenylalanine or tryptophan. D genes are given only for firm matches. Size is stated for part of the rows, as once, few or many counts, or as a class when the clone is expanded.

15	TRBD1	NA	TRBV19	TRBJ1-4	CASNAVRDRDEKLFF	TGTGCCAGTAATGCAGTCCGGGACAGGGACGAAAAACTGTTTTTT
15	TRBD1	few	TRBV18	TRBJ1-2	CASSPKTGEIYGYTF	TGTGCCAGCTCACCAAAAACAGGGGAGATCTATGGCTACACCTTC
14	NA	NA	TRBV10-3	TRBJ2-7	CAISEGGPEDEQYF	TGTGCCATCAGTGAAGGGGGACCGGAGGACGAGCAGTACTTC
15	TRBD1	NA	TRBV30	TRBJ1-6	CAWIHRGRNFAPLHF	TGTGCCTGGATCCACAGGGGGCGAAATTTTGCACCCCTCCACTTT
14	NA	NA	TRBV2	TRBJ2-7	CASSEVRSSYEQYF	TGTGCCAGCAGTGAAGTGAGGAGCTCCTACGAGCAGTACTTC
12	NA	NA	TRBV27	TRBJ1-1	CASSLFGTEAFF	TGTGCCAGCAGTTTATTCGGCACTGAAGCTTTCTTT
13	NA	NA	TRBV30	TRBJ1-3	CAWRLNPGNTIYF	TGTGCCTGGAGACTAAATCCTGGAAACACCATATATTTT
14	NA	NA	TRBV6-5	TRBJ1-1	CASSAMIVNTEAFF	TGTGCCAGCAGTGCGATGATAGTGAACACTGAAGCTTTCTTT
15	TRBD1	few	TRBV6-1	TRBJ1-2	CASSEGDRRNYGYTF	TGTGCCAGCAGTGAAGGGGACAGGAGGAACTATGGCTACACCTTC
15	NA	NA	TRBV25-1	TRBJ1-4	CASSEYSGSHEKLFF	TGTGCCAGCAGTGAATATAGCGGCTCCCATGAAAAACTGTTTTTT
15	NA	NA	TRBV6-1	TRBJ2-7	CASSEDRVRSYEQYF	TGTGCCAGCAGTGAAGACAGGGTTAGGTCCTACGAGCAGTACTTC
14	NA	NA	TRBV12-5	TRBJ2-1	CASGLGPRGNEQFF	TGTGCTAGTGGTTTGGGTCCCAGGGGCAATGAGCAGTTCTTC
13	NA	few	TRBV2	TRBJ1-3	CASSPGTGNTIYF	TGTGCCAGCAGTCCCGGGACTGGAAACACCATATATTTT
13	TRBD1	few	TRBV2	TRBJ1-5	CASTRQGDQPQHF	TGTGCCAGTACCCGACAGGGAGATCAGCCCCAGCATTTT
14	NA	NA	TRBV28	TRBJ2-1	CASKWRQAYNEQFF	TGTGCCAGCAAGTGGAGACAGGCATACAATGAGCAGTTCTTC
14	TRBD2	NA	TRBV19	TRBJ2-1	CASSSAGNTYEQFF	TGTGCCAGTAGTTCAGCGGGGAACACATATGAGCAGTTCTTC
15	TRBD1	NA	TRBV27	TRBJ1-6	CASSTRQGEESPLHF	TGTGCCAGCAGTACGCGACAGGGGGAGGAATCACCCCTCCACTTT
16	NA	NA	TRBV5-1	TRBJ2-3	CASSLAEAVSTDTQYF	TGCGCCAGCAGCTTGGCCGAGGCGGTTAGCACAGATACGCAGTATTTT
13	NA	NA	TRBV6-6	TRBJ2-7	CASRPYVDYEQYF	TGTGCCAGCAGACCCTATGTCGACTACGAGCAGTACTTC
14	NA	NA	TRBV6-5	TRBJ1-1	CASSWLGGRAEAFF	TGTGCCAGCAGTTGGCTCGGGGGTCGGGCTGAAGCTTTCTTT
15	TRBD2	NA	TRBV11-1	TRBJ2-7	CASSFGTSGTYEQYF	TGTGCCAGCAGCTTCGGGACTAGCGGCACCTACGAGCAGTACTTC
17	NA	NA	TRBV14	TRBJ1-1	CASSQDRRGRAYTEAFF	TGTGCCAGCAGCCAAGATCGGAGGGGCAGGGCTTACACTGAAGCTTTCTTT